These 10 T cell receptor beta chains were all obtained from the same sample, sequenced in a study of T cell repertoires in cytomegalovirus infection. TCRdb itself ran the reads through MiXCR, one entry per CDR3 protein. This table holds approximately 1,000,000 distinct CDR3 sequences, roughly 30% found once. For these receptors, no antigen is known. Specimen: cultured CD8+ T cells from PBMCs, collected from culture after CMV antigen stimulation. The receptors shown here come from a human donor in good health (CMV status not recorded). Some clones in this sample may be carry-over from other donors' samples.

In its sample, this clonotype was seen a few times. This chain links TRBV7-9 with TRBJ2-1; possible D gene TRBD2, 6 bases. Looked up from germline, CDR1 is SEHNR and CDR2 is FQNEAQ (reference sequence). CDR3 size: 17 residues. Trimming took 4 bases from V and 4 from J, leaving 20 bases between them. This chain's CDR3 is CASSSDTYWRGYNEQFF. In DNA, the CDR3 is TGTGCCAGCAGCTCGGATACCTACTGGCGGGGTTACAATGAGCAGTTCTTC.

The chain combines TRBV2 with TRBJ1-1; tentative D call: TRBD1 (6 bases). The CDR3 extends over 14 amino acids. The V end was cut by 7 bases, the J end by 1 base, with 13 bases between. Germline CDR1 SNHLY, CDR2 FYNNEI. The CDR3 bases are TGTGCCAGCACCTTAGGGACATCGAACACTGAAGCTTTCTTT. Translating it yields CASTLGTSNTEAFF.

This clonotype was seen more than once but under ten times. The chain is built from TRBV7-6 and TRBJ1-2; 10 bases agree with TRBD1. The J segment lost 8 bases and the V segment lost 5 bases, leaving 8 bases of the junction unmatched. The CDR3 has 14 amino acids. Germline lookup yields CDR1 SGHVS and CDR2 FNYEAQ. The CDR3 DNA is TGTGCCAGCAGCAGCGACAGGGGGCGACGAGGCTACACCTTC. Residues: CASSSDRGRRGYTF.

The chain combines TRBV12-5 with TRBJ2-7, with a possible D match to TRBD1 (6 bases). Per germline, CDR1 LGHNT and CDR2 FRNRAP. Trimming took 5 bases from V and 0 from J, leaving 11 bases between them. CDR3 size: 14 residues. CDR3 sequence: CASGAGQSSYEQYF. In nucleotides, the CDR3 is TGTGCTAGTGGTGCAGGACAGAGCTCCTACGAGCAGTACTTC.

To note about this clonotype: This may be a read error: a much more frequent sequence differs by one nucleotide. The genes are TRBV7-6 and TRBJ2-7; D is uncertain. The CDR3 runs 14 residues. Germline values: CDR1 SGHVS, CDR2 FNYEAQ. The V end was cut by 3 bases, the J end by 5 bases, with 14 bases between. The CDR3 loop is CASSLSSARDEQYF. In DNA, the CDR3 is TGTGCCAGCAGCTTGTCTTCTGCAAGGGACGAGCAGTACTTC. The full variable domain, rest sourced from reference TRBV7-6 and TRBJ2-7, is GAGVSQSPRYKVTKRGQDVALRCDPISGHVSLYWYRQALGQGPEFLTYFNYEAQQDKSGLPNDRFSAERPEGSISTLTIQRTEQRDSAMYRCASSLSSARDEQYFGPGTRLTVT.

This clonotype has just a few counts. J is TRBJ2-1 and V is TRBV7-6; D tentatively fits TRBD1 or TRBD2 (5 bases each). The germline CDR1 and CDR2 sequences are SGHVS and FNYEAQ. This CDR3 spans 13 amino acids. The V end was cut by 2 bases, the J end by 7 bases, with 9 bases between. The CDR3 is CASSLSGSNEQFF. CDR3 nucleotide sequence: TGTGCCAGCAGCTTATCAGGGAGTAATGAGCAGTTCTTC.

The V gene is TRBV20-1, the J gene TRBJ1-2; D is unclear. The CDR3 is made up of 15 amino acids. Germline-derived CDR1 and CDR2 are DFQATT and SNEGSKA (reference sequence). Deletions cut 0 bases from V and 0 bases from J, with 11 bases between. The CDR3 bases are TGCAGTGCTAGAGATTTTAGGGAAGCTAACTATGGCTACACCTTC. Its protein product is CSARDFREANYGYTF.

The V gene is TRBV10-3, the J gene TRBJ1-1; D might be TRBD1 (5 bases). Germline V gives CDR1 ENHRY, CDR2 SYGVKD. CDR3 size: 14 residues. Trimming took 3 bases from V and 3 from J, leaving 11 bases between them. CDR3 in amino acids: CAISDGGVHTEAFF. CDR3 DNA sequence: TGTGCCATCAGTGATGGAGGGGTCCACACTGAAGCTTTCTTT.

The chain combines TRBV14 with TRBJ1-2, with a weak D call TRBD1 (5 bases). V was pared by 1 base and J by 4 bases, with 10 bases between. Germline loops: CDR1 SGHDN, CDR2 FVKESK. The CDR3 runs 14 residues. As DNA, the CDR3 is TGTGCCAGCAGCCAAGTTCATGGGACCTATGGCTACACCTTC. Residues: CASSQVHGTYGYTF.

The chain employs TRBV4-2 and TRBJ1-1; D perhaps matches TRBD1 (6 bases). V was shortened by 4 bases and J by 5 bases, with 14 bases between the two germline ends. Germline V gene lookup returns CDR1 LGHNA and CDR2 YNFKEQ. The CDR3 is 14 amino acids. The CDR3 protein is CASSRWGGGTEAFF. For the CDR3, the DNA is TGTGCCAGCAGCCGGTGGGGGGGCGGAACTGAAGCTTTCTTT.